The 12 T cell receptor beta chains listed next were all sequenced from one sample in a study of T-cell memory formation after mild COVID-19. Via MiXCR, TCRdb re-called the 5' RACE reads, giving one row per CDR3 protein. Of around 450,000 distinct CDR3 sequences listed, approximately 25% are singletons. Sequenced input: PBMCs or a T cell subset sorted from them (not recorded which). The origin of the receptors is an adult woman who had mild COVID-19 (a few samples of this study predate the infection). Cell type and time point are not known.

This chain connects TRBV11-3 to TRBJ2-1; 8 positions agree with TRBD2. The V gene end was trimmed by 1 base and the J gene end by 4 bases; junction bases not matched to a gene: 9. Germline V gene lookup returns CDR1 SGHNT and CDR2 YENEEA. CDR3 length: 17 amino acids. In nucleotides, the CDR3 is TGTGCCAGCAGCTTAGTCGGGCGGCGGGAGGCGTACAATGAGCAGTTCTTC. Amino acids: CASSLVGRREAYNEQFF.

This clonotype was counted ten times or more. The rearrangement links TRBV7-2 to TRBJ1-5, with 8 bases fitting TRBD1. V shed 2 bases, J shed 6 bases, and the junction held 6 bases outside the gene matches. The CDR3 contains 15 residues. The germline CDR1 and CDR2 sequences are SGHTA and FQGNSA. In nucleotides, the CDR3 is TGTGCCAGCAGCTTAAACAGGGGGATGGGTCAGCCCCAGCATTTT. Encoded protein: CASSLNRGMGQPQHF.

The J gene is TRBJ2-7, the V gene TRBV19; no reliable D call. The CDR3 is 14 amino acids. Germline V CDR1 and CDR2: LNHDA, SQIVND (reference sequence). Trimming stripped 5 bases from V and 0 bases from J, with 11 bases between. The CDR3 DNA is TGTGCCAGTAGTGCCTCATTGAGCTCCTACGAGCAGTACTTC. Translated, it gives CASSASLSSYEQYF.

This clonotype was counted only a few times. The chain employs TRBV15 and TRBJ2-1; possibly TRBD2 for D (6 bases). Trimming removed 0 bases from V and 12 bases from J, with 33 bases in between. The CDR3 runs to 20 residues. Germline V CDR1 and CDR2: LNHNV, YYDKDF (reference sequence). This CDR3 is CATSRDPYKPRGRHMGGQFF. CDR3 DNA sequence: TGTGCCACCAGCAGAGATCCGTACAAACCACGGGGCCGCCACATGGGGGGGCAGTTCTTC. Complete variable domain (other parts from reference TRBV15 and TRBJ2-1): DAMVIQNPRYQVTQFGKPVTLSCSQTLNHNVMYWYQQKSSQAPKLLFHYYDKDFNNEADTPDNFQSRRPNTSFCFLDIRSPGLGDTAMYLCATSRDPYKPRGRHMGGQFFGPGTRLTVL.

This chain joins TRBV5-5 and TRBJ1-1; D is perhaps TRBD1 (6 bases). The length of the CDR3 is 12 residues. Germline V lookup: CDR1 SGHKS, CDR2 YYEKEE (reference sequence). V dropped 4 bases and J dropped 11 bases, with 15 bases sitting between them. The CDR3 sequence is CASSHYDRRAFF. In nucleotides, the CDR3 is TGTGCCAGCAGCCACTACGACAGGAGGGCTTTCTTT.

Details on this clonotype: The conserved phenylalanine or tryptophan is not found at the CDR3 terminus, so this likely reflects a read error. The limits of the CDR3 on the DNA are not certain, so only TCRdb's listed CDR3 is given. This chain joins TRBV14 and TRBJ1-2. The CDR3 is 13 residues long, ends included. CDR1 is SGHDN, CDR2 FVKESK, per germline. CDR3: CASSPRARGRIVV.

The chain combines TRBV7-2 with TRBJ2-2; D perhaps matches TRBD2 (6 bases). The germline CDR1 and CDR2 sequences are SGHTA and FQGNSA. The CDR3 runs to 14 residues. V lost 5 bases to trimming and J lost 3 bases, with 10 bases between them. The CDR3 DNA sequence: TGTGCCAGCAGCCCCGGGGGTTACACCGGGGAGCTGTTTTTT. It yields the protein CASSPGGYTGELFF.

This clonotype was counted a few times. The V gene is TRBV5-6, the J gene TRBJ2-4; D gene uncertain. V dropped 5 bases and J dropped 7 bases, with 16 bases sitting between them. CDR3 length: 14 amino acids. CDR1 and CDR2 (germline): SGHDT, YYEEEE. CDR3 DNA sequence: TGTGCCAGCAGGGAGCGAGGCGATGTGAACATTCAGTACTTC. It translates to CASRERGDVNIQYF.

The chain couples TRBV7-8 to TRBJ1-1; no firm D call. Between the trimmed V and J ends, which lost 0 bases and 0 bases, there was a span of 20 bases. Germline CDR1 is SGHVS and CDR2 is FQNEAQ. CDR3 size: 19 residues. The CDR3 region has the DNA TGTGCCAGCAGCTTAGCGTCGTACGGCCAACGGGGTCTGAACACTGAAGCTTTCTTT. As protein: CASSLASYGQRGLNTEAFF.

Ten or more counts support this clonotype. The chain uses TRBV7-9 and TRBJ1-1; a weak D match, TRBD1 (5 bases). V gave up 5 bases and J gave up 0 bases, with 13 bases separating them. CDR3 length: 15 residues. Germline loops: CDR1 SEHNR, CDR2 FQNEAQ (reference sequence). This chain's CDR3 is CASSPPGRMNTEAFF. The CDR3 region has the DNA TGTGCCAGCAGCCCTCCGGGACGGATGAACACTGAAGCTTTCTTT.

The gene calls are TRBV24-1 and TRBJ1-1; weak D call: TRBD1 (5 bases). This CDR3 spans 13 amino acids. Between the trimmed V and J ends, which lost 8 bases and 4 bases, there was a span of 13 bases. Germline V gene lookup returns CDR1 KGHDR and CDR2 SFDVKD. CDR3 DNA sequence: TGTGCCACCAACCCTGGGGGTATCACTGAAGCTTTCTTT. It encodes CATNPGGITEAFF.

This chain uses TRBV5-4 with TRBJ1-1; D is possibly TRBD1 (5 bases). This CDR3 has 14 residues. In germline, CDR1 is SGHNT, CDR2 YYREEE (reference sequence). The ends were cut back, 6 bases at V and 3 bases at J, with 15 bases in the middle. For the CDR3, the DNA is TGTGCCAGCACCCTCCGGGGGTGGGACACTGAAGCTTTCTTT. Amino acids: CASTLRGWDTEAFF.